The rows below give T cell receptor beta chains drawn from one sample of a study of cytomegalovirus exposure and HLA in healthy donors. The table came from immunoSEQ multiplex PCR; TCRdb's copy has only in-frame clones and leaves some out. The sample records roughly 150,000 clones, approximately 71% being singletons. The source material was PBMCs. All receptors derive from a woman aged 18-35 years in good health and CMV-seropositive. CDR3s leave out the opening cysteine and the closing phenylalanine or tryptophan.

J	V	CDR3
TRBJ2-7	TRBV29-1	SVSGDLSYEQY
TRBJ1-1	TRBV4-3	ASSQKRVNTEAF
TRBJ1-2	TRBV7-9	ASSFMAGGFDDYGYT
TRBJ1-1	TRBV10-3	AISESRTPGQNTEAF
TRBJ2-3	TRBV5-1	ASTITSGDPTDTQY
TRBJ1-2	TRBV9	ASSAVGGGAYGYT
TRBJ2-1	TRBV5-5	ASSLSRGGENEQF
TRBJ2-7	TRBV7-9	ASSLVGREPYWQY
TRBJ1-2	TRBV2	ASSEDRYYGYT
TRBJ2-7	TRBV7-2	ASSQGGTGGMSYEQY
TRBJ2-7	TRBV9	ASSATGTGWDEQY
TRBJ1-3	TRBV5-4	ASSLAGDTIY
TRBJ1-1	TRBV7-9	ASSLGPPEAF
TRBJ2-7	TRBV6-5	ASSHSIGDRGDEQY
TRBJ2-7	TRBV11-2	ASSLGAEYEQY
TRBJ1-1	TRBV6-5	ASSYSVDTEAF
TRBJ1-1	TRBV5-6	ASRRATSTEAF
TRBJ2-3	TRBV10-3	AISEGLDTQY
TRBJ1-1	TRBV10-3	AARAGGRAEAF
TRBJ2-5	TRBV9	ASSVLWGGGEETQY
TRBJ1-1	TRBV6-5	ASSYYEGGTEAF
TRBJ2-2	TRBV27	ASNPAGGGLIGELF
TRBJ2-1	TRBV13	ATTLRLSSYNEQF
TRBJ2-1	TRBV2	ASGTSGGASEQF
TRBJ1-1	TRBV7-9	ASSLTRVGTEAF
TRBJ1-2	TRBV6-1	ASSEGQDYGYT
TRBJ1-1	TRBV7-2	ASSRKVDFEAF
TRBJ2-1	TRBV4-3	ASSQRGTSPNEQF
TRBJ1-5	TRBV28	ASSFGTGGGGTQPQH
TRBJ2-7	TRBV10-3	ATQISYEQY
TRBJ2-5	TRBV27	ASSFRGGTQY
TRBJ2-7	TRBV15	ATSGTVSYEQY
TRBJ1-2	TRBV4-1	ASSHDWRDRHNYGCT
TRBJ2-3	TRBV7-9	ASSSMSSGGGTDTQY
TRBJ1-6	TRBV7-9	ASSSHDLTGPQSPLH
TRBJ2-3	TRBV9	ASSVDSGGTDTQY
TRBJ2-5	TRBV2	ASSGGFLETQY
TRBJ2-1	TRBV19	ASSSWTGHEQF
TRBJ1-4	TRBV7-9	SSSSWTGTTHEKLF
TRBJ1-3	TRBV2	ASSRDRGFSGNTIY
TRBJ2-2	TRBV5-1	ASSPPAVDTGELF
TRBJ2-2	TRBV11-3	ASSPSSGELF
TRBJ2-5	TRBV18	ASSPPTGGQETQY
TRBJ2-7	TRBV4-3	ASSQDLATERYEQY
TRBJ2-3	TRBV27	ASSSDRATDTQY
TRBJ2-4	TRBV5-1	ASSLGQGDIQY
TRBJ1-4	TRBV19	ASRVSPSATNEKLF
TRBJ2-3	TRBV27	ASSLLPPSTDTQY
TRBJ1-3	TRBV7-2	ASSQVSGNTIY
TRBJ2-6	TRBV10-3	AISESTGQGVGANVLT